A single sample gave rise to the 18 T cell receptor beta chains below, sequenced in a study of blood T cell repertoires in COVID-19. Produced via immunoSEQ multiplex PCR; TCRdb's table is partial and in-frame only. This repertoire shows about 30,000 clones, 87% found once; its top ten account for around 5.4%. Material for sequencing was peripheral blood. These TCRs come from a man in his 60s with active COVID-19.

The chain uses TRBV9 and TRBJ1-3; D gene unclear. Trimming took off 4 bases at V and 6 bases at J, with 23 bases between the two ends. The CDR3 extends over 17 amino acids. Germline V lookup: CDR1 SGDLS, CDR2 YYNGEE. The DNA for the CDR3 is TGTGCCAGCAGCCCCCGTTTGGCAGGCCAATTCAAAAACACCATATATTTT. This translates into CASSPRLAGQFKNTIYF. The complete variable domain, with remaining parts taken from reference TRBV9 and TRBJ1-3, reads DSGVTQTPKHLITATGQRVTLRCSPRSGDLSVYWYQQSLDQGLQFLIQYYNGEERAKGNILERFSAQQFPDLHSELNLSSLELGDSALYFCASSPRLAGQFKNTIYFGEGSWLTVV.

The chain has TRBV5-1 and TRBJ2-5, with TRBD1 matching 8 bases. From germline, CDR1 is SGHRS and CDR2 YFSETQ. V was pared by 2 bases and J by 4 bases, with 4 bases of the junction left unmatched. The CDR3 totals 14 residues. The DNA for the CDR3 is TGCGCCAGCAGCTTCAGCAGGGGGCGAGAGACCCAGTACTTC. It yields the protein CASSFSRGRETQYF.

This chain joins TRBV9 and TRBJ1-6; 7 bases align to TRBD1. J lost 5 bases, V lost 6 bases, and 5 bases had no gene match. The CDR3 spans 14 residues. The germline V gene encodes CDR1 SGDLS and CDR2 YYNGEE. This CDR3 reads CASTGTGDNSPLHF. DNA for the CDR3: TGTGCCAGCACCGGCACAGGGGATAATTCACCCCTCCACTTT. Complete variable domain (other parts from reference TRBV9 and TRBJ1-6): DSGVTQTPKHLITATGQRVTLRCSPRSGDLSVYWYQQSLDQGLQFLIQYYNGEERAKGNILERFSAQQFPDLHSELNLSSLELGDSALYFCASTGTGDNSPLHFGNGTRLTVT.

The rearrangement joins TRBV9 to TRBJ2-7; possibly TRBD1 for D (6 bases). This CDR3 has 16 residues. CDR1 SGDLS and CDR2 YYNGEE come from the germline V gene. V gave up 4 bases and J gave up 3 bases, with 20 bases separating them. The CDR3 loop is CASSRTLQGKGYEQYF. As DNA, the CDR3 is TGTGCCAGCAGCCGCACCCTACAGGGAAAAGGCTACGAGCAGTACTTC.

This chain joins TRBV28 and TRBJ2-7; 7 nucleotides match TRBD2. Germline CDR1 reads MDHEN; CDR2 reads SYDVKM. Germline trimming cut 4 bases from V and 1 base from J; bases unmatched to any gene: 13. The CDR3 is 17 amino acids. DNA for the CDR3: TGTGCCAGCAGTTCTCTCCTAATGCGGGGGAGATCCTACGAGCAGTACTTC. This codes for CASSSLLMRGRSYEQYF. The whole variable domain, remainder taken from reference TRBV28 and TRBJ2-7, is DVKVTQSSRYLVKRTGEKVFLECVQDMDHENMFWYRQDPGLGLRLIYFSYDVKMKEKGDIPEGYSVSREKKERFSLILESASTNQTSMYLCASSSLLMRGRSYEQYFGPGTRLTVT.

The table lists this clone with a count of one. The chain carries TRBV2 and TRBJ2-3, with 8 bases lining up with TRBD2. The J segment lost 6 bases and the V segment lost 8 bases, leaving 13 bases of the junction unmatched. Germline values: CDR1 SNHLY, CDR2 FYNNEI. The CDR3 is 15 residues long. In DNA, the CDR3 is TGTGCCAGCCGTGGTGACGGGGGGGCTTATGATACGCAGTATTTT. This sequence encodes CASRGDGGAYDTQYF.

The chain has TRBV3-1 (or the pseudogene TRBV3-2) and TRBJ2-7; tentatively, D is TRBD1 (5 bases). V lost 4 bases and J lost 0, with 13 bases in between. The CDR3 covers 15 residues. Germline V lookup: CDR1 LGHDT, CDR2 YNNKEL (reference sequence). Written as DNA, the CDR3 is TGTGCCAGCAGCCCCGTGGGGCGTGGCTCCTACGAGCAGTACTTC. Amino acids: CASSPVGRGSYEQYF.

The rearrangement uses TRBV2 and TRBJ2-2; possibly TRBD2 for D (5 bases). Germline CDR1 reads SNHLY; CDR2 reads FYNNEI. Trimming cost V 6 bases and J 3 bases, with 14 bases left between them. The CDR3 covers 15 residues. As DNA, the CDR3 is TGTGCCAGCAGGGGAGCAGCAAGGGACACCGGGGAGCTGTTTTTT. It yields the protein CASRGAARDTGELFF.

For the CDR3, the DNA is TGTGCCAGCAGGACCGGGGAAGCAACTAATGAAAAACTGTTTTTT. Protein product: CASRTGEATNEKLFF. The chain combines TRBV2 with TRBJ1-4; D is uncertain. Germline lookup yields CDR1 SNHLY and CDR2 FYNNEI. Trimming shortened V by 6 bases and J by 0 bases, and 11 bases separated the two germline ends. The CDR3 has 15 residues.

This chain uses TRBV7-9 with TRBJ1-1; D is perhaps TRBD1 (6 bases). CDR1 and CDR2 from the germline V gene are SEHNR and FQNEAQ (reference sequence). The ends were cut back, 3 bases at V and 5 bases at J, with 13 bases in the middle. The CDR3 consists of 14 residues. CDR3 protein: CASSFGGRWTEAFF. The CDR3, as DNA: TGTGCCAGCAGCTTCGGGGGGCGGTGGACTGAAGCTTTCTTT.

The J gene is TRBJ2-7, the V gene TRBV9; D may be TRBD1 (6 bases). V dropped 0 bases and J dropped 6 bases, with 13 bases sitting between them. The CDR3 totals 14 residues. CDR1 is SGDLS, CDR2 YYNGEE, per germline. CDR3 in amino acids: CASSVEGGPAEQYF. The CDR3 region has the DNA TGTGCCAGCAGCGTAGAAGGGGGACCGGCCGAGCAGTACTTC.

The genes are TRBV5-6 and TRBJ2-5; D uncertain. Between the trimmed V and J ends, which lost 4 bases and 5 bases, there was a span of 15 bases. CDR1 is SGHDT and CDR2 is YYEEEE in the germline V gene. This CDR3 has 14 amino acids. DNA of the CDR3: TGTGCCAGCAGCGGGCCCCGACCCGTGGAGACCCAGTACTTC. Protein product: CASSGPRPVETQYF.

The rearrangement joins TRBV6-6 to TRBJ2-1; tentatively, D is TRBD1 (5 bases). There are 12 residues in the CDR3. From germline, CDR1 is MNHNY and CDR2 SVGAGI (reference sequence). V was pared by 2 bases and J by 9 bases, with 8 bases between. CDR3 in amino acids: CASSYIQGEQFF. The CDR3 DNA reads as TGTGCCAGCAGTTACATTCAGGGTGAGCAGTTCTTC.

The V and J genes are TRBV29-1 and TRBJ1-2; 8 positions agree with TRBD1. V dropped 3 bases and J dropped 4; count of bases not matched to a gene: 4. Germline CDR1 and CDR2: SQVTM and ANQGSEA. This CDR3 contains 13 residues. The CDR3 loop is CSVEDRDFYGYTF. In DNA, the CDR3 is TGCAGCGTTGAGGACAGGGACTTCTATGGCTACACCTTC.

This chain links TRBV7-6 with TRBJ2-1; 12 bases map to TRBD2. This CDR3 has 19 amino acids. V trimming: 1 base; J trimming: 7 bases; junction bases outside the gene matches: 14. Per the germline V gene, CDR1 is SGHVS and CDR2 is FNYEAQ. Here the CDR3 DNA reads TGTGCCAGCAGCTTAGTTTCATCGCTAGCGGGGGGGAGAGGGAATGAGCAGTTCTTC. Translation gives CASSLVSSLAGGRGNEQFF.

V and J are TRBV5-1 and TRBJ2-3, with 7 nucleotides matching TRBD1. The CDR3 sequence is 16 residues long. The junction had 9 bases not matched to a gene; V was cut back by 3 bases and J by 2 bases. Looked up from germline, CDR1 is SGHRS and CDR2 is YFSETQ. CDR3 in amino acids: CASSSTTGPTTDTQYF. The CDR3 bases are TGCGCCAGCAGCTCTACGACAGGGCCGACCACAGATACGCAGTATTTT.

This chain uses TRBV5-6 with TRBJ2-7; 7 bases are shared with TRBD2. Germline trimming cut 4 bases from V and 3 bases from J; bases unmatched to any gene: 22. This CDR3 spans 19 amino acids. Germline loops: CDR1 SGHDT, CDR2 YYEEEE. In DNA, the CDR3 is TGTGCCAGCAGCGATAGGACGTGGTCGGGGGGTTGGTCCCTCTACGAGCAGTACTTC. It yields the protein CASSDRTWSGGWSLYEQYF.

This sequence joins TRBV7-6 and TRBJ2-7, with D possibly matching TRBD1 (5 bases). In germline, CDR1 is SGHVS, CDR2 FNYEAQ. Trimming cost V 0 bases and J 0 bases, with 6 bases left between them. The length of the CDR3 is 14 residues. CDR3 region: CASSLAGDSYEQYF. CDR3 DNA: TGTGCCAGCAGCTTAGCAGGGGACTCCTACGAGCAGTACTTC.